One and the same sample provided the 9 T cell receptor beta chains below, sequenced in a study of read filtering for tumor transcriptome and immune sequencing. The library was built from roughly 400 ng RNA with molecular barcoded adaptors for alpha/delta and beta/gamma chains. Via MiXCR, TCRdb re-called the reads, giving one row per CDR3 protein. Here the sample spans tens of thousands of distinct CDR3 sequences, 12% to 15% being singletons. The source material was a population of CD138-negative cells sorted from bone marrow. The source is a donor at least 40 years old with multiple myeloma.

Regarding this clonotype: A far larger clone is one base from this, pointing to a likely read error. The genes are TRBV7-9 and TRBJ2-7; 14 bases fit TRBD2. The CDR3 totals 17 residues. Germline CDR1 SEHNR, CDR2 FQNEAQ (reference sequence). With 1 base clipped from V and 5 bases from J, the junction kept 7 bases outside the gene matches. The CDR3 bases are TGTGCCAGCAGCTTAGGCCGGGGGACTAGCGGGAGCGACGAGCAGTACTTC. Its protein product is CASSLGRGTSGSDEQYF.

The rearrangement links TRBV5-1 to TRBJ2-7; TRBD1 agrees at 9 bases. The CDR3 totals 14 residues. V shed 4 bases, J shed 3 bases, and the junction held 5 bases outside the gene matches. Germline lookup yields CDR1 SGHRS and CDR2 YFSETQ. This CDR3 reads CASSTGQGFYEQYF. The CDR3 nucleotides read TGCGCCAGCAGCACGGGACAGGGTTTCTACGAGCAGTACTTC.

Ten or more counts support this clonotype. The chain couples TRBV14 to TRBJ2-5, with 8 bases aligning to TRBD2. Germline V lookup: CDR1 SGHDN, CDR2 FVKESK. V shed 4 bases, J shed 5 bases, and the junction held 9 bases outside the gene matches. The CDR3 runs to 15 residues. CDR3 loop: CASSPYSGTRETQYF. In nucleotides, the CDR3 is TGTGCCAGCAGCCCTTACTCCGGGACTAGGGAGACCCAGTACTTC.

To note about this clonotype: This clone may be a read error of a much larger clone one base away. The chain recombines TRBV20-1 with TRBJ2-1, with 7 nucleotides matching TRBD2. Germline values: CDR1 DFQATT, CDR2 SNEGSKA (reference sequence). The length of the CDR3 is 15 residues. CDR3 loop: CGARAGTTGRNEQFF. CDR3 sequence (DNA): TGCGGTGCTAGAGCCGGGACTACCGGGAGGAATGAGCAGTTCTTC.

This clonotype was seen repeatedly, ten times or more. The chain employs TRBV24-1 and TRBJ1-5; D may be TRBD1 (5 bases). The CDR3 has 14 residues. V lost 9 bases to trimming and J lost 5 bases, with 16 bases between them. The germline V gene has CDR1 KGHDR and CDR2 SFDVKD. This CDR3 reads CATAFGGVDQPQHF. CDR3 in DNA: TGTGCCACCGCCTTTGGGGGGGTGGATCAGCCCCAGCATTTT.

This clonotype was found many times. The chain recombines TRBV5-1 with TRBJ2-2, with 10 bases lining up with TRBD1. V shed 7 bases and J 2 bases; nucleotides not matched to a gene: 11. This CDR3 has 17 amino acids. Germline loops: CDR1 SGHRS, CDR2 YFSETQ. Here the CDR3 reads CASSIQTGGVNTGELFF. The CDR3 DNA follows: TGCGCCAGCTCCATCCAGACAGGGGGCGTAAACACCGGGGAGCTGTTTTTT. Full variable domain (rest looked up from reference TRBV5-1 and TRBJ2-2): KAGVTQTPRYLIKTRGQQVTLSCSPISGHRSVSWYQQTPGQGLQFLFEYFSETQRNKGNFPGRFSGRQFSNSRSEMNVSTLELGDSALYLCASSIQTGGVNTGELFFGEGSRLTVL.

The gene calls are TRBV28 and TRBJ2-4; D is uncertain. CDR1 is MDHEN and CDR2 is SYDVKM in the germline V gene. V gave up 8 bases and J gave up 9 bases, with 20 bases separating them. The CDR3 contains 14 residues. The CDR3 sequence is CASLAESGLSIQYF. The CDR3 DNA reads as TGTGCCAGCCTCGCCGAATCCGGGCTGAGCATTCAGTACTTC.

Only a few counts were recorded for this clonotype. The chain uses TRBV7-2 and TRBJ2-5; no clear D gene. Germline V gene data show CDR1 as SGHTA and CDR2 as FQGNSA. The CDR3 is 14 amino acids. Trimming shortened V by 5 bases and J by 0 bases, and 10 bases separated the two germline ends. The chain's CDR3 is CASSISDYQETQYF. CDR3 nucleotides: TGTGCCAGCAGCATTTCAGACTACCAAGAGACCCAGTACTTC.

A remark on this clonotype: Possible read error: a much larger clone is one base away. V gene TRBV28 combines with J gene TRBJ2-2, with 8 bases aligning to TRBD1. The germline CDR1 and CDR2 sequences are MDHEN and SYDVKM. CDR3 size: 16 residues. V was clipped by 5 bases and J by 6 bases; unmatched bases: 11. CDR3 amino acids: CASSTQGAPGAGELFF. The CDR3 DNA reads as TGTGCCAGCAGTACCCAGGGGGCGCCTGGGGCCGGGGAGCTGTTTTTT.